This TCR beta chain was sequenced in a study of cytomegalovirus exposure and HLA in healthy donors. Looking at the study overall: An early data release held approximately 80 million unique TCRs from HLA-typed donors.

PCR amplification relied on 60 Vbeta primers (plus 13 Jbeta primers). TCRdb keeps only in-frame clones here, not all; method: immunoSEQ multiplex PCR. The sample records approximately 160,000 clones, approximately 81% being singletons. As regards this clone: Its antigen remains unidentified. The same CDR3 can be traced to other DNA sequences in this sample.

Unmatched junction bases numbered 3, after V lost 6 bases and J lost 2 bases. This CDR3 is built from 13 residues. Germline V gives CDR1 MNHNS, CDR2 SASEGT. Broader study findings: Sequencing artifact likely explains a cluster of highly shared sequence variants. Using a false discovery rate of 0.05, a later analysis showed that approximately 17,000 TCR beta sequences were associated with HLA alleles.

This chain joins TRBV6-1 and TRBJ1-2, with 7 bases that match TRBD1. Source material: PBMCs. The source is a boy aged 2 to 9 in good health and CMV-seronegative. This CDR3 reads CASSLTGNYGYTF. The CDR3 bases are TGTGCCAGCAGCTTGACAGGGAACTATGGCTACACCTTC.